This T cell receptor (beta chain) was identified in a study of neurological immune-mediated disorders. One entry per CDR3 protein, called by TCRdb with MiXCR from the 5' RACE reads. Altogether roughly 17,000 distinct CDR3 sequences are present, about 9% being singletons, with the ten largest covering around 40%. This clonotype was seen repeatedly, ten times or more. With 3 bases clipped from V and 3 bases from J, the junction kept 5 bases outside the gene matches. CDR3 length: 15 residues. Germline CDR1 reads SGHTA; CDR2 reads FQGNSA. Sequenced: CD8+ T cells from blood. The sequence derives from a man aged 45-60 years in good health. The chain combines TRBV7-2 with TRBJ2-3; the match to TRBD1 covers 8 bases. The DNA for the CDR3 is TGTGCCAGCAGCTTTTCAGGGGGCAGTACAGATACGCAGTATTTT. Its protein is CASSFSGGSTDTQYF. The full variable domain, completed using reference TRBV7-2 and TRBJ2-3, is GAGVSQSPSNKVTEKGKDVELRCDPISGHTALYWYRQSLGQGLEFLIYFQGNSAPDKSGLPSDRFSAERTGGSVSTLTIQRTQQEDSAVYLCASSFSGGSTDTQYFGPGTRLTVL.